The present T cell receptor (beta chain) was sequenced within a study of blood T cell repertoires in COVID-19. As for the study in general: Sources were T cells, B-cell-depleted T cells, or PBMCs; the material itself was cDNA or gDNA.

The germline V gene encodes CDR1 KGHDR and CDR2 SFDVKD. There are 14 residues in the CDR3. The junction had 3 bases not matched to a gene; V was cut back by 6 bases and J by 5 bases. Only in-frame clones appear in the TCRdb table, and some are missing; sequencing was by immunoSEQ multiplex PCR. The data contain more than 200,000 clones, nearly 90% of them singletons. The receptor comes from a man aged 25 to 40 who had recovered from COVID-19. The chain recombines TRBV24-1 with TRBJ2-2; TRBD2 agrees at 9 bases. What was sequenced was PBMCs or T cells enriched from blood (not recorded which). The CDR3 coding sequence is TGTGCCACCAGTAGCGGGGGGAAAACCGGGGAGCTGTTTTTT. Its translation is CATSSGGKTGELFF.